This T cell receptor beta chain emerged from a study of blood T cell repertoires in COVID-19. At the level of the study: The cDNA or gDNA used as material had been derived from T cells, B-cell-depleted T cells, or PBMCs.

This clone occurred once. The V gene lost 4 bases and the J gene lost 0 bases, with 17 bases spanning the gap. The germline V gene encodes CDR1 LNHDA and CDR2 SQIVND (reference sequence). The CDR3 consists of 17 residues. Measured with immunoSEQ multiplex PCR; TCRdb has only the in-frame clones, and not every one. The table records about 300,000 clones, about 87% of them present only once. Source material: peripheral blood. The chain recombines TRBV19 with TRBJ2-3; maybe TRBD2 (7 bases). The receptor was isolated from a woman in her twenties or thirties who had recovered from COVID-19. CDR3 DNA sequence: TGTGCCAGTAGTAGGGCGGGGGCCCTCCCTAGCACAGATACGCAGTATTTT. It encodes CASSRAGALPSTDTQYF.